A single sample is the source of the 21 T cell receptor beta chains below, sequenced in a study of cytomegalovirus exposure and HLA in healthy donors (dated 2017 in TCRdb). Library construction relied on the immunoSEQ multiplex PCR assay. A mixture of 60 forward primers for TCR Vbeta segments and 13 reverse primers for TCR Jbeta segments was used in the multiplex PCR. What TCRdb holds here is the immuneACCESS table cut down to in-frame rearrangements. Part of the clones is not present; checked against another copy, under half of the missing clones reflect an unresolved V gene, and the others are unexplained. Across this sample there are approximately 210,000 clones, with roughly 86% seen only once. Approximately 2% of the sample is in the top ten clones. Specimen: PBMCs. These TCRs come from a woman aged 18-29 years in good health and CMV-seronegative.

The CDR3: CASSFLGSGGQSDTQYF. The CDR3 DNA sequence: TGTGCCAGCAGTTTTCTCGGGTCGGGGGGGCAGTCAGATACGCAGTATTTT. The chain links TRBV28 to TRBJ2-3; TRBD2 matches 8 bases. In germline, CDR1 is MDHEN, CDR2 SYDVKM. The CDR3 extends over 17 amino acids. Germline trimming cut 3 bases from V and 4 bases from J; bases unmatched to any gene: 12.

This chain connects TRBV12-5 to TRBJ2-1; TRBD1 aligns across 7 bases. Germline V gene lookup returns CDR1 LGHNT and CDR2 FRNRAP. V lost 5 bases to trimming and J lost 4 bases; unmatched junction nucleotides: 8. CDR3 length: 15 residues. The CDR3 reads CASGRTGNYYNEQFF. DNA for the CDR3: TGTGCTAGTGGTCGGACAGGAAACTATTACAATGAGCAGTTCTTC. Based on the CDR3 plus reference TRBV12-5 and TRBJ2-1, the full variable domain is DARVTQTPRHKVTEMGQEVTMRCQPILGHNTVFWYRQTMMQGLELLAYFRNRAPLDDSGMPKDRFSAEMPDATLATLKIQPSEPRDSAVYFCASGRTGNYYNEQFFGPGTRLTVL.

The chain has TRBV6-1 and TRBJ1-4; no clear D gene. CDR3 length equals 14 residues. CDR1 and CDR2 from the germline V gene are MNHNS and SASEGT. V was pared by 6 bases and J by 7 bases, with 15 bases between. The CDR3 spells CASRQRFMAEKLFF. CDR3 nucleotides: TGTGCCAGCAGACAAAGATTTATGGCTGAAAAACTGTTTTTT.

This clone has a single count. A read error may produce the germline difference seen at one junction end. This chain links TRBV7-9 with TRBJ2-1; 16 nucleotides line up with TRBD2. Germline CDR1 reads SEHNR; CDR2 reads FQNEAQ (reference sequence). The CDR3 covers 18 residues. The CDR3 reads CSSSGGLAGGPTYNEQFF. The CDR3 DNA sequence: TGTTCCAGCAGCGGGGGACTAGCGGGAGGGCCTACCTACAATGAGCAGTTCTTC. Variable domain in full (rest from reference TRBV7-9 and TRBJ2-1): DTGVSQNPRHKITKRGQNVTFRCDPISEHNRLYWYRQTLGQGPEFLTYFQNEAQLEKSRLLSDRFSAERPKGSFSTLEIQRTEQGDSAMYLCSSSGGLAGGPTYNEQFFGPGTRLTVL.

About this clone: Without the conserved terminal phenylalanine or tryptophan, this CDR3 likely stems from a read error. The limits of the CDR3 on the DNA are not certain, so only TCRdb's listed CDR3 is given. The rearrangement links TRBV7-9 to TRBJ1-1; the DNA was not used to check the table's D call, TRBD1. Counting both end residues, the CDR3 totals 14 amino acids. Per germline, CDR1 SEHNR and CDR2 FQNEAQ (reference sequence). The CDR3 protein is CASTRPNRRDSRRI.

The chain is built from TRBV6-5 and TRBJ1-5; 7 bases are shared with TRBD1. The J segment lost 0 bases and the V segment lost 10 bases, leaving 9 bases of the junction unmatched. Per germline, CDR1 MNHEY and CDR2 SVGAGI. The CDR3 has 15 amino acids. The CDR3 DNA sequence: TGTGCCAACAGCCTCGGGACAGCTAGCAATCAGCCCCAGCATTTT. Encoded protein: CANSLGTASNQPQHF.

The rearrangement joins TRBV7-3 to TRBJ2-1; 12 bases match TRBD2. This CDR3 contains 17 residues. Germline CDR1 reads SGHTA; CDR2 reads FQGTGA. J was trimmed by 6 bases and V by 5 bases; bases with no gene match: 11. CDR3 nucleotide sequence: TGTGCCAGCAGCCCCGTGGGTTGGACTAGCGGGGCCAATGAGCAGTTCTTC. Protein product: CASSPVGWTSGANEQFF.

J is TRBJ1-5 and V is TRBV5-1, with D possibly matching TRBD1 (5 bases). Between the trimmed V and J ends, which lost 0 bases and 5 bases, there was a span of 12 bases. This CDR3 has 15 amino acids. In germline, CDR1 is SGHRS, CDR2 YFSETQ. The CDR3 sequence is CASSLEGAPHQPQHF. As DNA, the CDR3 is TGCGCCAGCAGCTTGGAAGGGGCCCCCCATCAGCCCCAGCATTTT.

V and J are TRBV9 and TRBJ2-3; TRBD2 matches 7 bases. The junction had 10 bases not matched to a gene; V was cut back by 0 bases and J by 6 bases. Germline-derived CDR1 and CDR2 are SGDLS and YYNGEE. This CDR3 is built from 16 residues. The CDR3 here is CASSVAPSGGWDTQYF. In DNA form, the CDR3 reads TGTGCCAGCAGCGTAGCGCCTAGCGGAGGGTGGGATACGCAGTATTTT.

The V gene is TRBV29-1, the J gene TRBJ1-4, with D unclear. Trimming removed 6 bases at V and 8 bases at J, with 16 bases between. The CDR3 has 13 amino acids. The germline V gene encodes CDR1 SQVTM and CDR2 ANQGSEA. The CDR3 DNA follows: TGCAGCGTCCGAGAGGGTATGACGGAAAAACTGTTTTTT. This codes for CSVREGMTEKLFF.

This clone was seen more than once but under ten times. The chain uses TRBV4-1 and TRBJ1-4; TRBD1 matches 7 bases. Germline-derived CDR1 and CDR2 are MGHRA and YSYEKL. The J segment lost 0 bases and the V segment lost 3 bases, leaving 4 bases of the junction unmatched. CDR3 length equals 16 residues. CDR3 nucleotide sequence: TGCGCCAGCAGCCAGCCGGACAGGCCAACTAATGAAAAACTGTTTTTT. It codes for CASSQPDRPTNEKLFF.

As for this clone: Mismatch with germline at one junction end may stem from a read error. The J gene is TRBJ2-6, the V gene TRBV7-9, with 7 bases aligning to TRBD1. This CDR3 comprises 17 residues. Germline V lookup: CDR1 SEHNR, CDR2 FQNEAQ (reference sequence). The CDR3 loop reads CSSSDRQGNPGANVLTF. CDR3 nucleotide sequence: TGTTCCAGCAGCGACCGACAGGGAAACCCTGGGGCCAACGTCCTGACTTTC.

The chain has TRBV30 and TRBJ2-7, with TRBD1 identical over 10 bases. Germline values: CDR1 GTSNPN, CDR2 SVGIG (reference sequence). This CDR3 comprises 12 residues. Trimming at V came to 6 bases and at J to 2 bases, leaving 1 base not matched to a gene. The CDR3 DNA is TGTGCCTGTGGACAGGGGGCCTACGAGCAGTACTTC. This sequence encodes CACGQGAYEQYF.

The chain combines TRBV11-2 with TRBJ2-5; 8 bases fit TRBD2. Unmatched junction bases numbered 16, after V lost 0 bases and J lost 4 bases. Germline CDR1 SGHAT, CDR2 FQNNGV. The CDR3 is made up of 19 amino acids. In DNA form, the CDR3 reads TGTGCCAGCAGCTTAGATCAATTGTCGCCGAGCGGGAGTGGAGAGACCCAGTACTTC. Translating gives CASSLDQLSPSGSGETQYF.

The rearrangement joins TRBV29-1 to TRBJ1-1; 11 bases line up with TRBD1. The V segment lost 7 bases and the J segment 4 bases; nucleotides outside the gene matches: 5. The length of the CDR3 is 13 residues. CDR1 is SQVTM, CDR2 ANQGSEA, per germline. The CDR3 loop is CSAMDRGLTEAFF. Here the CDR3 DNA reads TGCAGCGCTATGGACAGGGGGCTCACTGAAGCTTTCTTT. The whole variable domain, filled in from reference TRBV29-1 and TRBJ1-1, reads SAVISQKPSRDICQRGTSLTIQCQVDSQVTMMFWYRQQPGQSLTLIATANQGSEATYESGFVIDKFPISRPNLTFSTLTVSNMSPEDSSIYLCSAMDRGLTEAFFGQGTRLTVV.

V gene TRBV5-1 combines with J gene TRBJ2-7; 10 nucleotides agree with TRBD1. Germline CDR1 is SGHRS and CDR2 is YFSETQ. The ends lost 4 bases at V and 1 base at J; junction bases unmatched: 11. The CDR3 is 17 residues long. The CDR3 sequence: CASSPNDPGQGSYEQYF. The CDR3 bases are TGCGCCAGCAGCCCCAATGACCCGGGACAGGGGTCCTACGAGCAGTACTTC.

The chain combines TRBV29-1 with TRBJ1-2; D is undetermined. The germline V and J ends were trimmed by 6 bases and 6 bases, with 8 bases remaining between them. This CDR3 contains 10 residues. CDR1 is SQVTM, CDR2 ANQGSEA, per germline. CDR3 coding DNA: TGCAGCGTCCAGAAAAATGGCTACACCTTC. Protein: CSVQKNGYTF.

The V gene is TRBV6-6, the J gene TRBJ1-6; 11 positions agree with TRBD1. The germline V gene encodes CDR1 MNHNY and CDR2 SVGAGI (reference sequence). V gave up 2 bases and J gave up 9 bases; unmatched junction bases: 6. The CDR3 has 16 amino acids. CDR3 in amino acids: CASSYGQGAGGSPLHF. The CDR3 bases are TGTGCCAGCAGTTACGGACAGGGGGCCGGGGGTTCACCCCTCCACTTT.

The gene calls are TRBV13 and TRBJ2-2, with 9 positions matching TRBD1. The germline V gene has CDR1 PRHDT and CDR2 FYEKMQ (reference sequence). With V trimmed by 3 bases and J by 3 bases, 11 bases remained unmatched. The CDR3 runs to 18 residues. The CDR3 nucleotides are TGTGCCAGCAGCTTCACCGTTACAGGGGGCGCATACACCGGGGAGCTGTTTTTT. Translating gives CASSFTVTGGAYTGELFF.

This clone was counted a single time. V and J are TRBV15 and TRBJ1-2; D gene uncertain. The CDR3 totals 16 residues. In germline, CDR1 is LNHNV, CDR2 YYDKDF (reference sequence). Trimming removed 0 bases at V and 5 bases at J, with 16 bases between. In DNA, the CDR3 is TGTGCCACCAGCAGAGATAACGCAGAATCTTTTTATGGCTACACCTTC. The encoded protein is CATSRDNAESFYGYTF. Full variable domain (remainder filled in from reference TRBV15 and TRBJ1-2): DAMVIQNPRYQVTQFGKPVTLSCSQTLNHNVMYWYQQKSSQAPKLLFHYYDKDFNNEADTPDNFQSRRPNTSFCFLDIRSPGLGDTAMYLCATSRDNAESFYGYTFGSGTRLTVV.

The rearrangement joins TRBV6-4 to TRBJ2-1; 14 bases match TRBD2. The CDR3 runs 15 residues. CDR1 and CDR2 from the germline V gene are MRHNA and SNTAGT. J gave up 9 bases and V 4 bases, and 5 bases lay outside the gene matches. The CDR3 nucleotides read TGTGCCAGCAGTGCGACTAGCGGGAGGGCCGGTGAGCAGTTCTTC. This sequence encodes CASSATSGRAGEQFF.